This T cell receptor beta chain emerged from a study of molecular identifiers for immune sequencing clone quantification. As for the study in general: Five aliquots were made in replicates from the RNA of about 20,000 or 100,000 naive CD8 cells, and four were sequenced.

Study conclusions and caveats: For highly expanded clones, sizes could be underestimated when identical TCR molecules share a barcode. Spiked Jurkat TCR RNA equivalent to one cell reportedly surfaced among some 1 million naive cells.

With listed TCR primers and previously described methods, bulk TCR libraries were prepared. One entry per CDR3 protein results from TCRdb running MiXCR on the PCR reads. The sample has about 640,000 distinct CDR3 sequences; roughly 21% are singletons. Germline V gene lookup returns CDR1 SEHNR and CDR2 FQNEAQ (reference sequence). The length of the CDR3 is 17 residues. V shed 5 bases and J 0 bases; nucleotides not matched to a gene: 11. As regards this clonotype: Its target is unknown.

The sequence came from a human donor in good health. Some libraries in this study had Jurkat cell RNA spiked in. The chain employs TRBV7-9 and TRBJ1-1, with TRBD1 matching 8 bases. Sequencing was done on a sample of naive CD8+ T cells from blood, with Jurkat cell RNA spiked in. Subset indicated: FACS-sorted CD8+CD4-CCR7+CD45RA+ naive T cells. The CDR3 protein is CASSTNRGALMNTEAFF. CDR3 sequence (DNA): TGTGCCAGCAGCACGAACAGGGGGGCCCTCATGAACACTGAAGCTTTCTTT. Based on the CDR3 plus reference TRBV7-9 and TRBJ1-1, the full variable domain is DTGVSQNPRHKITKRGQNVTFRCDPISEHNRLYWYRQTLGQGPEFLTYFQNEAQLEKSRLLSDRFSAERPKGSFSTLEIQRTEQGDSAMYLCASSTNRGALMNTEAFFGQGTRLTVV.